This T cell receptor beta chain was found in a study of blood T cell repertoires in COVID-19. Authors' data handling: Estimation of nucleated cell counts relied on the amplification of reference gene primers. Produced via immunoSEQ multiplex PCR; TCRdb's table is partial and in-frame only. The D gene and trimming were derived from the DNA, and the V and J assignments and clone size from that table. The table records 150,000 to 200,000 clones, around 90% of them present only once. This receptor was obtained from a man in his fifties or sixties with acute or convalescent COVID-19. The sequenced material came from peripheral blood.

CDR3 residues: CAWSAPGISEAFF. The CDR3 nucleotides are TGTGCCTGGAGTGCTCCAGGGATATCTGAAGCTTTCTTT. The chain has TRBV30 and TRBJ1-1; TRBD1 is a possible D gene (5 bases). The germline V gene has CDR1 GTSNPN and CDR2 SVGIG (reference sequence). CDR3 length equals 13 residues. V was clipped by 1 base and J by 6 bases, with 12 bases between them.